This paragraph reports one T cell receptor beta chain. The data are from a study of control samples from healthy donors and cancer patients. Assay used: immunoSEQ multiplex PCR; TCRdb lists only in-frame clones, some missing. The sample lists about 92,000 clones, approximately 82% occurring once. Sequenced input: blood. This receptor was obtained from a woman aged 55-70 years in good health.

The CDR3 nucleotides are TGTGCCAGCACGGGACAGGTTACCTACAATGAGCAGTTCTTC. Translated, it gives CASTGQVTYNEQFF. This chain uses TRBV6-4 with TRBJ2-1; 8 bases fit TRBD1. This CDR3 comprises 14 residues. With V trimmed by 7 bases and J by 2 bases, 4 bases remained unmatched. Germline V gene lookup returns CDR1 MRHNA and CDR2 SNTAGT.